This section outlines one TCR beta chain sequence together with its context. Its antigen is currently unknown. The sample belongs to a study of cytomegalovirus exposure and HLA in healthy donors. The study's findings and limits: Later, an analysis found that TCR clusters from the first cohort tended to co-occur in the roughly 110 validation repertoires.

Assay: immunoSEQ multiplex PCR; the TCRdb copy retains only in-frame clones and omits some. Among a few hundred thousand clones listed, approximately 88% were seen once. Trimming removed 0 bases from V and 5 bases from J, with 11 bases in between. The CDR3 consists of 14 residues. Germline assignment: CDR1 SGDLS and CDR2 YYNGEE. The sample was PBMCs. This TCR was recovered from a woman in her 30s in good health and CMV-seropositive. This sequence joins TRBV9 and TRBJ2-5; possibly TRBD1 or TRBD2 for D (6 bases each). CDR3 sequence: CASSVAGARETQYF. As DNA, the CDR3 is TGTGCCAGCAGCGTAGCGGGGGCCAGGGAGACCCAGTACTTC. Full variable domain (remainder filled in from reference TRBV9 and TRBJ2-5): DSGVTQTPKHLITATGQRVTLRCSPRSGDLSVYWYQQSLDQGLQFLIQYYNGEERAKGNILERFSAQQFPDLHSELNLSSLELGDSALYFCASSVAGARETQYFGPGTRLLVL.